This TCR beta chain appears in the sequencing data of a study of blood T cell repertoires in COVID-19. Across the whole study: Italy, Spain and the United States were the sources of the convalescent and acute COVID-19 samples. Sample material is recorded as cDNA or gDNA derived from T cells, B-cell-depleted T cells, or PBMCs.

On this clone: Germline is not matched at one junction end, which may reflect a read error.

Authors' methods: Reference gene primers were amplified, and this amplification served to estimate nucleated cell counts. Repertoires were generated with immunoSEQ multiplex PCR, while TCRdb's copy carries only in-frame clones and drops some. That table furnishes V, J and clone size, whereas the DNA furnished D and trimming. The sample has approximately 42,000 clones, around 75% seen once. This CDR3 is 18 amino acids long. CDR1 is SSHAT and CDR2 is FNYEAQ in the germline V gene (reference sequence). The TCR originated in a man older than 75 with acute or convalescent COVID-19. Sequencing was carried out using peripheral blood. The V call is TRBV7-7, the J call TRBJ2-7; 11 bases match TRBD2. The CDR3 protein is CASSPGPLTSGIPYEQYF. The CDR3 DNA is TGTGCTAGCAGCCCAGGGCCCTTGACTAGCGGGATTCCCTACGAGCAGTACTTC. Full variable domain (rest looked up from reference TRBV7-7 and TRBJ2-7): GAGVSQSPRYKVTKRGQDVTLRCDPISSHATLYWYQQALGQGPEFLTYFNYEAQPDKSGLPSDRFSAERPEGSISTLTIQRTEQRDSAMYRCASSPGPLTSGIPYEQYFGPGTRLTVT.